The 19 T cell receptor beta chains presented below share a single source sample, sequenced in a study of T cells in Graves' hyperthyroidism and ophthalmopathy. RNA transcripts yielded amplified TCR beta CDR3 regions. The study used the HTBI primer set for a first-round RT-PCR of the TCR CDR3. One entry per CDR3 protein, called by TCRdb with MiXCR from the multiplex PCR reads. The sample includes some 510,000 distinct CDR3 sequences, roughly 20% of them seen just once. Input material: blood. These receptors were obtained from a man younger than 35 with Graves' hyperthyroidism.

This clonotype has a count of ten or more. This chain uses TRBV7-9 with TRBJ2-5; D unclear. The ends were cut back, 5 bases at V and 1 base at J, with 11 bases in the middle. Germline V gives CDR1 SEHNR, CDR2 FQNEAQ (reference sequence). The length of the CDR3 is 14 residues. Here the CDR3 reads CASSLPLAQETQYF. In DNA form, the CDR3 reads TGTGCCAGCAGCCTCCCCTTGGCCCAAGAGACCCAGTACTTC.

The table lists this clonotype with a few counts. The chain is built from TRBV27 and TRBJ2-1; the match to TRBD2 covers 9 bases. CDR3 size: 14 residues. CDR1 is MNHEY and CDR2 is SMNVEV in the germline V gene (reference sequence). V was clipped by 7 bases and J by 5 bases; unmatched bases: 6. CDR3 amino acids: CASTGRTSDNEQFF. CDR3 DNA: TGTGCCAGCACGGGCCGGACTAGCGACAATGAGCAGTTCTTC.

The sample holds many counts of this clonotype. The V gene is TRBV28, the J gene TRBJ1-1, with 7 bases lining up with TRBD1. The trim removed 1 base at V and 5 bases at J, leaving 4 bases unmatched. Germline-derived CDR1 and CDR2 are MDHEN and SYDVKM. This CDR3 has 14 residues. CDR3 nucleotide sequence: TGTGCCAGCAGTTTATATAGGGGGCTGACTGAAGCTTTCTTT. Its translation is CASSLYRGLTEAFF.

The chain recombines TRBV5-1 with TRBJ1-2, with 11 bases aligning to TRBD1. Per the germline V gene, CDR1 is SGHRS and CDR2 is YFSETQ. The CDR3 sequence is 15 residues long. Unmatched junction bases numbered 3, after V lost 2 bases and J lost 3 bases. The CDR3 nucleotides are TGCGCCAGCAGCTTCCGGACAGGGGGCGACTATGGCTACACCTTC. It yields the protein CASSFRTGGDYGYTF.

This chain joins TRBV2 and TRBJ1-1; D is perhaps TRBD1 (6 bases). The CDR3 length is 16 residues. Germline values: CDR1 SNHLY, CDR2 FYNNEI. V lost 4 bases, J lost 0 bases, and 15 bases lay in between. DNA for the CDR3: TGTGCCAGCAGTGCCCAGGGGATAGGCATGAACACTGAAGCTTTCTTT. Its protein product is CASSAQGIGMNTEAFF. The entire variable domain, with the rest obtained from reference TRBV2 and TRBJ1-1, is as follows: EPEVTQTPSHQVTQMGQEVILRCVPISNHLYFYWYRQILGQKVEFLVSFYNNEISEKSEIFDDQFSVERPDGSNFTLKIRSTKLEDSAMYFCASSAQGIGMNTEAFFGQGTRLTVV.

This sequence joins TRBV6-1 and TRBJ1-1; 7 bases line up with TRBD1. CDR3 size: 11 residues. Looked up from germline, CDR1 is MNHNS and CDR2 is SASEGT. Unmatched junction bases numbered 7, after V lost 6 bases and J lost 12 bases. CDR3 sequence reads: CASRRDSGTFF. DNA of the CDR3: TGTGCCAGCAGACGGGACAGTGGAACTTTCTTT.

This clonotype has ten or more counts. The chain uses TRBV19 and TRBJ1-2; no clear D gene. Trimming shortened V by 0 bases and J by 4 bases, and 12 bases separated the two germline ends. The germline V gene encodes CDR1 LNHDA and CDR2 SQIVND (reference sequence). This CDR3 region has 15 residues. The DNA of the CDR3 is TGTGCCAGTAGTATAGATGGAGATCGCATCTATGGCTACACCTTC. Its translation: CASSIDGDRIYGYTF.

This clonotype was counted ten times or more. The chain joins TRBV7-2 to TRBJ2-7; no reliable D call. The V end was cut by 2 bases, the J end by 6 bases, with 11 bases between. The CDR3 is 13 amino acids. Germline V gene sequence: CDR1 SGHTA, CDR2 FQGNSA. The CDR3 bases are TGTGCCAGCAGCTTAAATTTAGCAGCCGAGCAGTACTTC. Its translation: CASSLNLAAEQYF.

Ten or more counts support this clonotype. This chain uses TRBV12-3 or TRBV12-4 with TRBJ2-2, with 7 nucleotides matching TRBD1. There are 15 residues in the CDR3. V trimming: 6 bases; J trimming: 6 bases; junction bases outside the gene matches: 10. The CDR3 coding sequence is TGTGCCAGCAGCGTACAGGGGCCCTTAGCCGGGGAGCTGTTTTTT. This sequence encodes CASSVQGPLAGELFF.

The chain joins TRBV12-3 or TRBV12-4 to TRBJ2-7; D unresolved. CDR3 length: 14 amino acids. V lost 2 bases to trimming and J lost 6 bases, with 14 bases between them. CDR3 coding DNA: TGTGCCAGCAGTTTAATAGGGCTAGTTCGCGAGCAGTACTTC. It yields the protein CASSLIGLVREQYF.

In this sample, this clonotype turned up many times. The chain couples TRBV28 to TRBJ1-1; a weak D match, TRBD1 (5 bases). Germline V gene sequence: CDR1 MDHEN, CDR2 SYDVKM. CDR3 length: 16 amino acids. The V gene lost 5 bases and the J gene lost 5 bases, with 21 bases spanning the gap. The CDR3 DNA reads as TGTGCCAGCAGTCCCCACCTCGGGGGGATGAGGACTGAAGCTTTCTTT. Residues: CASSPHLGGMRTEAFF.

The V gene is TRBV7-8, the J gene TRBJ2-7; the D gene is possibly TRBD2 (6 bases). The CDR3 spans 15 residues. The V gene lost 1 base and the J gene lost 2 bases, with 12 bases spanning the gap. Germline assignment: CDR1 SGHVS and CDR2 FQNEAQ. In nucleotides, the CDR3 is TGTGCCAGCAGCTTAGGGAGGGGTCATACCTACGAGCAGTACTTC. This codes for CASSLGRGHTYEQYF.

This clonotype was detected a few times. A clone one base away is much larger, so this may be a read error. J is TRBJ1-6 and V is TRBV12-3 or TRBV12-4; D is perhaps TRBD1 (6 bases). The CDR3 contains 15 residues. The CDR3: CASSLQGSCNSPLHF. The CDR3 region has the DNA TGTGCCAGCAGTCTACAGGGTTCCTGTAATTCACCCCTCCACTTT.

This clonotype was seen repeatedly, ten times or more. This rearrangement joins TRBV5-1 to TRBJ2-2; D uncertain. The germline V gene has CDR1 SGHRS and CDR2 YFSETQ. The ends were cut back, 4 bases at V and 3 bases at J, with 16 bases in the middle. CDR3 length equals 16 residues. CDR3: CASSAGPRTDTGELFF. DNA of the CDR3: TGCGCCAGCAGCGCCGGACCCCGGACCGACACCGGGGAGCTGTTTTTT.

The chain couples TRBV10-3 to TRBJ1-1; TRBD1 is a possible D gene (5 bases). Per germline, CDR1 ENHRY and CDR2 SYGVKD. The CDR3 is 13 amino acids. V gave up 10 bases and J gave up 1 base, with 13 bases separating them. This chain's CDR3 is CATFSGGNTEAFF. In DNA, the CDR3 is TGTGCCACATTTTCGGGGGGGAACACTGAAGCTTTCTTT.

This clonotype has only a few counts. This sequence joins TRBV5-1 and TRBJ1-1, with D maybe TRBD1 (5 bases). Germline CDR1 reads SGHRS; CDR2 reads YFSETQ. Trimming cost V 0 bases and J 4 bases, with 13 bases left between them. The CDR3 has 15 residues. The CDR3: CASSLVGGESTEAFF. The CDR3 DNA sequence: TGCGCCAGCAGCTTGGTGGGGGGAGAATCCACTGAAGCTTTCTTT.

This clonotype has more than one count but fewer than ten. The J gene is TRBJ2-7, the V gene TRBV7-6; D ambiguous. The CDR3 is 14 residues long. Trimming pared 1 base from V and 7 bases from J, leaving 14 bases between. The germline V gene has CDR1 SGHVS and CDR2 FNYEAQ. CDR3 in amino acids: CASSLGHILGEQYF. The CDR3 nucleotides read TGTGCCAGCAGCTTAGGCCATATACTGGGGGAGCAGTACTTC.

This clonotype came up many times. The genes are TRBV28 and TRBJ1-5; D is undetermined. In germline, CDR1 is MDHEN, CDR2 SYDVKM. This CDR3 region has 16 residues. V was trimmed by 5 bases and J by 1 base, leaving 15 bases between them. CDR3 residues: CASSHRRVLSNQPQHF. The CDR3 region has the DNA TGTGCCAGCAGTCATCGACGGGTATTAAGCAATCAGCCCCAGCATTTT.

Ten or more counts support this clonotype. This chain joins TRBV12-3 or TRBV12-4 and TRBJ2-7; 7 bases align to TRBD1. V lost 5 bases to trimming and J lost 0 bases; unmatched junction nucleotides: 7. There are 15 residues in the CDR3. The CDR3 protein is CASSATGTVSYEQYF. CDR3 in DNA: TGTGCCAGCAGTGCAACCGGGACAGTCTCCTACGAGCAGTACTTC.